A single sample is the source of the 19 T cell receptor beta chains below, sequenced in a study of cytomegalovirus exposure and HLA in healthy donors. The study ran its PCR with 60 Vbeta and 13 Jbeta primers. Produced via immunoSEQ multiplex PCR; TCRdb's table is partial and in-frame only. This table has more than 110,000 clones, more than 65% appearing once. What was sequenced was PBMCs. The receptors originated from a woman in her 30s in good health and CMV-seronegative.

V usage is TRBV5-5 and J usage is TRBJ2-6; D perhaps matches TRBD1 (5 bases). The CDR3 runs to 17 residues. Trimming removed 4 bases from V and 2 bases from J, with 16 bases in between. Germline CDR1 reads SGHKS; CDR2 reads YYEKEE (reference sequence). DNA of the CDR3: TGTGCCAGCAGCCGGTTAGGGGTCGTTACTGGGGCCAACGTCCTGACTTTC. Its translation is CASSRLGVVTGANVLTF.

V usage is TRBV5-5 and J usage is TRBJ1-2; the D gene is possibly TRBD1 (6 bases). The CDR3 consists of 16 residues. Deletions cut 3 bases from V and 3 bases from J, with 18 bases between. The germline gives CDR1 SGHKS, CDR2 YYEKEE (reference sequence). The CDR3 sequence is CASSYPTGIGYYGYTF. The CDR3 DNA sequence: TGTGCCAGCAGCTACCCGACAGGCATAGGTTACTATGGCTACACCTTC.

This clone appeared a few times. A read error may account for a junction end that differs from germline. The chain recombines TRBV28 with TRBJ2-3; 15 nucleotides match TRBD2. Per the germline V gene, CDR1 is MDHEN and CDR2 is SYDVKM. The CDR3 totals 15 residues. For the CDR3, the DNA is TGTGCCAGCAGTTCCGCCCGGACTAGCGGGGGGGCCCGACTTTTT. It translates to CASSSARTSGGARLF.

The chain uses TRBV7-8 and TRBJ2-7; D is unclear. The V and J ends lost 8 bases and 4 bases respectively, with 12 bases between them. This CDR3 is 12 amino acids long. The V gene's germline CDR1 is SGHVS and CDR2 FQNEAQ. CDR3 DNA: TGTGCCAGCGCATCCGGCGGATACGAGCAGTACTTC. Translated, it gives CASASGGYEQYF.

The chain uses TRBV6-1 and TRBJ1-2, with a weak D call TRBD1 (5 bases). This CDR3 region has 15 residues. Germline-derived CDR1 and CDR2 are MNHNS and SASEGT. V lost 6 bases and J lost 4, with 18 bases in between. The CDR3 loop reads CASSGGGFWGYGYTF. In DNA form, the CDR3 reads TGTGCCAGCAGCGGGGGGGGGTTCTGGGGCTATGGCTACACCTTC.

The chain employs TRBV7-9 and TRBJ2-1; no reliable D call. The CDR3 totals 14 residues. The V gene's germline CDR1 is SEHNR and CDR2 FQNEAQ (reference sequence). Between the trimmed V and J ends, which lost 1 base and 10 bases, there was a span of 14 bases. The CDR3 protein is CASSLGQALREQFF. CDR3 nucleotides: TGTGCCAGCAGCTTAGGGCAGGCGCTAAGGGAGCAGTTCTTC.

This chain links TRBV27 with TRBJ1-2; 8 bases line up with TRBD1. In germline, CDR1 is MNHEY, CDR2 SMNVEV (reference sequence). The CDR3 spans 13 residues. Trimming at V came to 2 bases and at J to 6 bases, leaving 2 bases not matched to a gene. In nucleotides, the CDR3 is TGTGCCAGCAGTTTAAACAGGGGGGATGGCTACACCTTC. This codes for CASSLNRGDGYTF.

The V call is TRBV2, the J call TRBJ1-5; the match to TRBD1 covers 7 bases. V gave up 9 bases and J gave up 1 base; unmatched junction bases: 18. Looked up from germline, CDR1 is SNHLY and CDR2 is FYNNEI. The CDR3 has 18 amino acids. For the CDR3, the DNA is TGTGCCAGGAGCCCCCACATGGTTACAGGGGTAAGCAATCAGCCCCAGCATTTT. Translated, it gives CARSPHMVTGVSNQPQHF.

This clone appeared a few times. This chain links TRBV29-1 with TRBJ2-7; D remains unclear. V dropped 6 bases and J dropped 2 bases, with 8 bases sitting between them. Germline CDR1 and CDR2: SQVTM and ANQGSEA. The CDR3 extends over 11 amino acids. DNA for the CDR3: TGCAGCGTCCAAGGAGCCTACGAGCAGTACTTC. Its translation: CSVQGAYEQYF.

The J gene is TRBJ1-1, the V gene TRBV30; D gene uncertain. CDR1 is GTSNPN, CDR2 SVGIG, per germline (reference sequence). The CDR3 loop spans 13 amino acids. Trimming took 5 bases from V and 4 from J, leaving 14 bases between them. The CDR3 nucleotides are TGTGCCTGGGACTCCTTTAGAACCACTGAAGCTTTCTTT. Its protein product is CAWDSFRTTEAFF.

The V gene is TRBV6-1, the J gene TRBJ2-5, with D perhaps TRBD2 (5 bases). The V gene's germline CDR1 is MNHNS and CDR2 SASEGT. The CDR3 runs 14 residues. The V end lost 3 bases, the J end lost 5 bases, and 13 bases lay between the germline ends. The CDR3: CASSDGRWRETQYF. Written as DNA, the CDR3 is TGTGCCAGCAGTGACGGACGTTGGAGGGAGACCCAGTACTTC.

Only one count was recorded for this clone. One end of the junction is discordant with germline, which a read error may explain. J is TRBJ1-1 and V is TRBV20-1; D gene ambiguous. Germline V CDR1 and CDR2: DFQATT, SNEGSKA (reference sequence). The length of the CDR3 is 11 residues. CDR3 in amino acids: CSARGKVHGLF. CDR3 in DNA: TGCAGTGCTAGAGGAAAGGTACACGGACTTTTT.

CDR3 DNA sequence: TGTGCCAGCAGCCTATCTGGAAACACCATATATTTT. Amino acid sequence: CASSLSGNTIYF. The V and J genes are TRBV9 and TRBJ1-3, with D uncertain. The CDR3 runs to 12 residues. Germline V gene sequence: CDR1 SGDLS, CDR2 YYNGEE. Trimming cost V 4 bases and J 1 base, with 3 bases left between them. Looking up the rest from reference TRBV9 and TRBJ1-3 gives the full variable domain: DSGVTQTPKHLITATGQRVTLRCSPRSGDLSVYWYQQSLDQGLQFLIQYYNGEERAKGNILERFSAQQFPDLHSELNLSSLELGDSALYFCASSLSGNTIYFGEGSWLTVV.

The chain couples TRBV11-1 to TRBJ2-5, with TRBD2 identical over 10 bases. This CDR3 is 19 amino acids long. J lost 1 base, V lost 6 bases, and 17 bases had no gene match. Germline V gene data show CDR1 as SGHAT and CDR2 as FQDESV (reference sequence). The CDR3 DNA is TGTGCCAGCAGTCGGACTAGCGGAGCTAGGGGCCTTTCCCAAGAGACCCAGTACTTC. Protein: CASSRTSGARGLSQETQYF.

The chain joins TRBV27 to TRBJ2-2; 7 bases are shared with TRBD1. The germline V gene encodes CDR1 MNHEY and CDR2 SMNVEV (reference sequence). V dropped 0 bases and J dropped 6; count of bases not matched to a gene: 4. This CDR3 has 15 residues. The CDR3 coding sequence is TGTGCCAGCAGTTTATCGACAGGGATCTCCGGGGAGCTGTTTTTT. Its translation is CASSLSTGISGELFF.

The V call is TRBV6-1, the J call TRBJ2-5; TRBD1 might be the D (6 bases). CDR1 is MNHNS, CDR2 SASEGT, per germline. The CDR3 extends over 13 amino acids. Between the trimmed V and J ends, which lost 6 bases and 6 bases, there was a span of 14 bases. The CDR3: CASSNGQRKTQYF. The CDR3 DNA reads TGTGCCAGCAGCAACGGACAGCGGAAGACCCAGTACTTC.

The chain has TRBV2 and TRBJ2-2; TRBD1 matches 12 bases. V gave up 4 bases and J gave up 6 bases; unmatched junction bases: 3. This CDR3 is built from 15 residues. CDR1 is SNHLY, CDR2 FYNNEI, per germline. CDR3: CASSVRDRGPGELFF. In nucleotides, the CDR3 is TGTGCCAGCAGTGTACGGGACAGGGGGCCCGGGGAGCTGTTTTTT.

This clone came up a few times. The chain employs TRBV5-1 and TRBJ2-5; 13 positions match TRBD2. This CDR3 spans 16 amino acids. Germline V gene data show CDR1 as SGHRS and CDR2 as YFSETQ. V was pared by 4 bases and J by 1 base, with 4 bases of the junction left unmatched. CDR3: CASSRLAGGVQETQYF. Written as DNA, the CDR3 is TGCGCCAGCAGCCGACTAGCGGGGGGCGTCCAAGAGACCCAGTACTTC.

This clone has more than one count but fewer than ten. CDR3 sequence: CASSLGQEKLFF. CDR3 DNA sequence: TGTGCCAGCAGCTTGGGACAGGAAAAACTGTTTTTT. This rearrangement joins TRBV7-9 to TRBJ1-4; 7 bases align to TRBD1. Germline assignment: CDR1 SEHNR and CDR2 FQNEAQ (reference sequence). J gave up 8 bases and V 3 bases, and 0 bases lay outside the gene matches. There are 12 residues in the CDR3.